Given below is one TCR beta chain in context. Authors' processing steps: Amplification with reference gene primers provided the estimates of nucleated cell counts. Only in-frame clones appear in the TCRdb table, and some are missing; sequencing was by immunoSEQ multiplex PCR. V, J and clone size are taken as reported in that table, and D and trimming were inferred from the DNA itself. The sample has about 68,000 clones; roughly nine tenths are singletons. The record originates from a study of blood T cell repertoires in COVID-19. Study background: Samples representing acute and convalescent COVID-19 were sourced from the United States, Italy and Spain. T cells, B-cell-depleted T cells, or PBMCs provided the cDNA or gDNA that served as material.

Germline assignment: CDR1 SEHNR and CDR2 FQNEAQ (reference sequence). Trimming cost V 3 bases and J 4 bases, with 24 bases left between them. This CDR3 has 18 residues. Sequencing was done on a sample of peripheral blood. The chain is built from TRBV7-9 and TRBJ1-2, with D perhaps matching TRBD1 (6 bases). This receptor was identified in a man aged 50-60 years with acute or convalescent COVID-19. CDR3 sequence reads: CASSFLARARGYGYGYTF. Written as DNA, the CDR3 is TGTGCCAGCAGCTTTCTGGCCAGGGCCAGGGGCTACGGCTATGGCTACACCTTC.